A selection of T cell receptor beta chains follows, all from one sample in a study of cytotoxic CD8 clonotypes in ibrutinib-treated CLL. Clones were read by immunoSEQ multiplex PCR, and TCRdb kept only the in-frame ones, dropping some. The sample carries 300,000 or so clones, 60% to 80% recorded once. Here the sequenced sample was PBMCs, taken after 36 months of ibrutinib treatment. The receptor set was obtained from a human donor with chronic lymphocytic leukemia. Each CDR3 is given with its conserved first and last residue. A D gene is named only where the DNA matches it firmly. Clone size is stated in some rows and not others, as once, few, many or a class when expanded.

J gene: TRBJ1-6
clone size: few
D gene: NA
V gene: TRBV10-2
CDR3 protein: CASIQQEGSPLHF
CDR3 DNA: TGCGCCAGCATACAGCAGGAAGGCTCACCCCTCCACTTT

J gene: TRBJ2-7
clone size: few
D gene: NA
V gene: TRBV2
CDR3 protein: CASSEEDSYEQYF
CDR3 DNA: TGTGCCAGCAGTGAAGAGGACAGTTACGAGCAGTACTTC

J gene: TRBJ1-4
clone size: NA
D gene: TRBD1
V gene: TRBV29-1
CDR3 protein: CSVGTGANEKLFF
CDR3 DNA: TGCAGCGTCGGGACAGGGGCTAATGAAAAACTGTTTTTT

J gene: TRBJ1-2
clone size: few
D gene: NA
V gene: TRBV7-9
CDR3 protein: CASSSGRQTNYGYTF
CDR3 DNA: TGTGCCAGCAGCTCTGGCCGGCAGACGAACTATGGCTACACCTTC

J gene: TRBJ1-6
clone size: NA
D gene: NA
V gene: TRBV7-8
CDR3 protein: CASSDPYSPLHF
CDR3 DNA: TGTGCCAGCAGCGACCCCTACTCACCCCTCCACTTT

J gene: TRBJ2-1
clone size: NA
D gene: NA
V gene: TRBV9
CDR3 protein: CASSVAHGTYMRQFF
CDR3 DNA: TGTGCCAGCAGCGTAGCCCACGGGACTTATATGAGGCAGTTCTTC

J gene: TRBJ2-1
clone size: NA
D gene: NA
V gene: TRBV6-5
CDR3 protein: CASSYRDANNEQFF
CDR3 DNA: TGTGCCAGCAGTTACCGGGACGCTAACAATGAGCAGTTCTTC

J gene: TRBJ1-2
clone size: few
D gene: TRBD1
V gene: TRBV6-6
CDR3 protein: CASSNSGTGYGYTF
CDR3 DNA: TGTGCCAGCAGCAACTCCGGGACAGGCTATGGCTACACCTTC

J gene: TRBJ1-1
clone size: few
D gene: TRBD1
V gene: TRBV4-3
CDR3 protein: CASSQETGRAAEAFF
CDR3 DNA: TGCGCCAGCAGCCAAGAGACAGGGAGGGCCGCTGAAGCTTTCTTT

J gene: TRBJ1-1
clone size: NA
D gene: NA
V gene: TRBV18
CDR3 protein: CASSPLLSGGVINTEAFF
CDR3 DNA: TGTGCCAGCTCACCACTTCTTAGCGGCGGGGTAATAAACACTGAAGCTTTCTTT

J gene: TRBJ2-7
clone size: NA
D gene: NA
V gene: TRBV29-1
CDR3 protein: CSVRTGNAYEQYF
CDR3 DNA: TGCAGCGTCCGCACAGGGAATGCCTACGAGCAGTACTTC

J gene: TRBJ1-1
clone size: NA
D gene: TRBD1
V gene: TRBV2
CDR3 protein: CASESRGQTEAFF
CDR3 DNA: TGTGCCAGCGAGAGTAGGGGGCAAACTGAAGCTTTCTTT

J gene: TRBJ2-2
clone size: NA
D gene: NA
V gene: TRBV4-3
CDR3 protein: CASSPTLEGGWATGELFF
CDR3 DNA: TGCGCCAGCAGCCCGACGCTGGAGGGGGGTTGGGCCACCGGGGAGCTGTTTTTT

J gene: TRBJ1-1
clone size: NA
D gene: NA
V gene: TRBV4-2
CDR3 protein: CASSQDGLGGMDTEAFF
CDR3 DNA: TGTGCCAGCAGCCAAGATGGCCTCGGGGGGATGGACACTGAAGCTTTCTTT

J gene: TRBJ2-5
clone size: NA
D gene: NA
V gene: TRBV28
CDR3 protein: CAITSGYQETQYF
CDR3 DNA: TGTGCCATCACGTCAGGGTATCAAGAGACCCAGTACTTC

J gene: TRBJ2-7
clone size: NA
D gene: TRBD2
V gene: TRBV7-8
CDR3 protein: CASSLSPAGGEQYF
CDR3 DNA: TGTGCCAGCAGCTTATCCCCAGCGGGAGGCGAGCAGTACTTC

J gene: TRBJ2-5
clone size: once
D gene: NA
V gene: TRBV25-1
CDR3 protein: CASSEYRGFQYF
CDR3 DNA: TGTGCCAGCAGTGAATATCGGGGATTCCAGTACTTC

J gene: TRBJ2-1
clone size: once
D gene: TRBD2
V gene: TRBV11-2
CDR3 protein: CASSFGLAINEQFF
CDR3 DNA: TGTGCCAGCAGCTTTGGACTAGCTATCAATGAGCAGTTCTTC

J gene: TRBJ2-2
clone size: NA
D gene: NA
V gene: TRBV4-1
CDR3 protein: CASSQVGLGAKMFF
CDR3 DNA: NA

J gene: TRBJ2-7
clone size: NA
D gene: NA
V gene: TRBV10-1
CDR3 protein: CASSEGREGQYF
CDR3 DNA: TGCGCCAGCAGTGAGGGGAGAGAGGGGCAGTACTTC

J gene: TRBJ2-7
clone size: NA
D gene: NA
V gene: TRBV7-2
CDR3 protein: CASSLTSPYEQYF
CDR3 DNA: TGTGCCAGCAGCTTAACATCACCCTACGAGCAGTACTTC

J gene: TRBJ2-7
clone size: NA
D gene: NA
V gene: TRBV28
CDR3 protein: CASSFLGAYEQYF
CDR3 DNA: TGTGCCAGCAGTTTTCTGGGGGCCTACGAGCAGTACTTC

J gene: TRBJ2-7
clone size: NA
D gene: NA
V gene: TRBV7-6
CDR3 protein: CASSSAPGISREQYF
CDR3 DNA: TGTGCCAGCAGCTCAGCGCCAGGGATAAGCCGCGAGCAGTACTTC

J gene: TRBJ2-7
clone size: NA
D gene: NA
V gene: TRBV15
CDR3 protein: CATSRVLARGEQYF
CDR3 DNA: TGTGCCACCAGCAGAGTCCTAGCTCGGGGTGAGCAGTACTTC